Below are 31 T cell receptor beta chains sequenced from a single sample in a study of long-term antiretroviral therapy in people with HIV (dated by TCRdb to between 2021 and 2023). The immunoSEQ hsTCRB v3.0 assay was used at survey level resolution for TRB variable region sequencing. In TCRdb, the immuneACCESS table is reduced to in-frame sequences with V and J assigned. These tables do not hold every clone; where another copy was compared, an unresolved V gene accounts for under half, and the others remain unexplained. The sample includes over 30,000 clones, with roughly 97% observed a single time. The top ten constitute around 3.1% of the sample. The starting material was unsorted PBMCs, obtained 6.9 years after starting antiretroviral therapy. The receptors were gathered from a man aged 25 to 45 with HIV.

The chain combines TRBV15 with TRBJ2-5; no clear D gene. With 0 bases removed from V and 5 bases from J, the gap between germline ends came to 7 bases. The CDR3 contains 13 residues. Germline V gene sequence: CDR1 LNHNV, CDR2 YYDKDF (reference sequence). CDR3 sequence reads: CATSRDLVETQYF. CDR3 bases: TGTGCCACCAGCAGAGATTTGGTGGAGACCCAGTACTTC. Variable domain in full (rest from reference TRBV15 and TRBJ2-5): DAMVIQNPRYQVTQFGKPVTLSCSQTLNHNVMYWYQQKSSQAPKLLFHYYDKDFNNEADTPDNFQSRRPNTSFCFLDIRSPGLGDTAMYLCATSRDLVETQYFGPGTRLLVL.

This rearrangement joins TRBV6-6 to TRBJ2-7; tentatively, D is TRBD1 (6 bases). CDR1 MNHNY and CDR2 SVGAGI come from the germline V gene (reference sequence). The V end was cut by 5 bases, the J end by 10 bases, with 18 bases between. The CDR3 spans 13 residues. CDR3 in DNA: TGTGCCAGCAGTGCCAACAGGGTTGGGTTTCAGTACTTC. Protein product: CASSANRVGFQYF.

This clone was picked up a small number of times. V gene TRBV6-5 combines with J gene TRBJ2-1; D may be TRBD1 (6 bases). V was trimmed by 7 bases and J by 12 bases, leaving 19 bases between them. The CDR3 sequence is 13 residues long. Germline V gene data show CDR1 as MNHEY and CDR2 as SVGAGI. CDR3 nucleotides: TGTGCCAGCAACGACGTCCGTAGGACAGCGCAGTTCTTC. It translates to CASNDVRRTAQFF.

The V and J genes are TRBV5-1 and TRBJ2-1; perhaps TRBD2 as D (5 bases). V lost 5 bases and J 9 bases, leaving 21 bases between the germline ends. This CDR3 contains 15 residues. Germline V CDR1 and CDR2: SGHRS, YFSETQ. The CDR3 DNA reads TGCGCCAGCAGAGATACTAGGAGGCAATATAGTGAGCAGTTCTTC. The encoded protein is CASRDTRRQYSEQFF.

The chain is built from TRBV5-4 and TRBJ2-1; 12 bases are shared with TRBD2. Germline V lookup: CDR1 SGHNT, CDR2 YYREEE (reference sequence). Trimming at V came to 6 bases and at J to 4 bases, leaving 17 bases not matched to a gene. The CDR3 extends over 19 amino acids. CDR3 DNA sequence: TGTGCCAGCACCCCCCGGCGACTAGCGGGAGACCTACCATACAATGAGCAGTTCTTC. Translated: CASTPRRLAGDLPYNEQFF.

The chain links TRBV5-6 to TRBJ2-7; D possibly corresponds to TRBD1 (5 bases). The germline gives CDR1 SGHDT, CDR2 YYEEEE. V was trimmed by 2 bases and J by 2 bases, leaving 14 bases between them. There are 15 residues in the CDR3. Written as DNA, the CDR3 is TGTGCCAGCAGCTTTGGACAAGCGTCCACCTACGAGCAGTACTTC. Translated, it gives CASSFGQASTYEQYF.

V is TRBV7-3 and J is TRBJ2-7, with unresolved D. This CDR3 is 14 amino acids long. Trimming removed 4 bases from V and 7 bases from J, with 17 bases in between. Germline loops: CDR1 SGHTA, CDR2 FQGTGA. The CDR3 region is CASSSLLPLEEQYF. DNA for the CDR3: TGTGCCAGCAGCTCCCTTCTACCCTTGGAGGAGCAGTACTTC. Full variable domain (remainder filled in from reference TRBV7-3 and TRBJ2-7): GAGVSQTPSNKVTEKGKYVELRCDPISGHTALYWYRQSLGQGPEFLIYFQGTGAADDSGLPNDRFFAVRPEGSVSTLKIQRTERGDSAVYLCASSSLLPLEEQYFGPGTRLTVT.

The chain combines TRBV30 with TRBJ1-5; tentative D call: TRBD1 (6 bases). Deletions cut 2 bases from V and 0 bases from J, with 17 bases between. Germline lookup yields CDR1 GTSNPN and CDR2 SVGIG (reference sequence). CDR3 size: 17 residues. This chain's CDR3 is CAWSSTQGSYSNQPQHF. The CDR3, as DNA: TGTGCCTGGAGTTCGACTCAGGGGTCTTATAGCAATCAGCCCCAGCATTTT.

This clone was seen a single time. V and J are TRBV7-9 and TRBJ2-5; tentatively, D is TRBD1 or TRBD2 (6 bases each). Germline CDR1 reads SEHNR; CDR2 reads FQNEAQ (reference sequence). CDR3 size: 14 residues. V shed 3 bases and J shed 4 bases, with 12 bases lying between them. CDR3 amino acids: CASSFVGGGETQYF. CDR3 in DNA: TGTGCCAGCAGCTTTGTTGGAGGGGGAGAGACCCAGTACTTC.

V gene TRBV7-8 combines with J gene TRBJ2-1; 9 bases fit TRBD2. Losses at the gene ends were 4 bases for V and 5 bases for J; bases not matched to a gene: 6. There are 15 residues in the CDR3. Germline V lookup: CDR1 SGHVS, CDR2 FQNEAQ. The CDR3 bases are TGTGCCAGCAGCTCGGGCGGGAGGGGGAACAATGAGCAGTTCTTC. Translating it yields CASSSGGRGNNEQFF.

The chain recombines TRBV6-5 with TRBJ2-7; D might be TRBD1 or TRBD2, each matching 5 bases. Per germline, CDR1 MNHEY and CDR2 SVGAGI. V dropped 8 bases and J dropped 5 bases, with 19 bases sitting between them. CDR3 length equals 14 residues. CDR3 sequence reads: CASARGPSPHEQYF. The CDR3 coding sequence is TGTGCCAGCGCCCGGGGCCCCAGCCCCCACGAGCAGTACTTC.

CDR3 sequence (DNA): TGTGCCAGCAGCTTAGTGGCCGTAGAGGGTTTTCCGAAAAAACTGTTTTTT. Protein sequence: CASSLVAVEGFPKKLFF. The V gene is TRBV11-2, the J gene TRBJ1-4; D is unclear. This CDR3 spans 17 amino acids. Germline CDR1 and CDR2: SGHAT and FQNNGV. Trimming left V 1 base short and J 9 bases short, with 21 bases between.

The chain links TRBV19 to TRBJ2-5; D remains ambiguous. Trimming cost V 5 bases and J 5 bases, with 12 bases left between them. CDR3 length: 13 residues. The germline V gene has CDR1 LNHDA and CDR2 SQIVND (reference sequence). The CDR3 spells CASSSRKRETQYF. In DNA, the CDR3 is TGTGCCAGTAGTTCTAGAAAACGGGAGACCCAGTACTTC. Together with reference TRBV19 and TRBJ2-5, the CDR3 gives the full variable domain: DGGITQSPKYLFRKEGQNVTLSCEQNLNHDAMYWYRQDPGQGLRLIYYSQIVNDFQKGDIAEGYSVSREKKESFPLTVTSAQKNPTAFYLCASSSRKRETQYFGPGTRLLVL.

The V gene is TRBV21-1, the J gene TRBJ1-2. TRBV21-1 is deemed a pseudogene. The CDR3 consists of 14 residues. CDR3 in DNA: TGTGCCAGCAGCAAAGTTGGAGGAACCTATGGCTACACCTTC. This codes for CASSKVGGTYGYTF.

The CDR3 DNA is TGTGCCAGCAGGGAGGGGACTGAGCAGTTCTTC. It yields the protein CASREGTEQFF. The J gene is TRBJ2-1, the V gene TRBV6-6; possibly TRBD2 for D (6 bases). The CDR3 is 11 residues long. The V end lost 6 bases, the J end lost 9 bases, and 9 bases lay between the germline ends. In germline, CDR1 is MNHNY, CDR2 SVGAGI (reference sequence).

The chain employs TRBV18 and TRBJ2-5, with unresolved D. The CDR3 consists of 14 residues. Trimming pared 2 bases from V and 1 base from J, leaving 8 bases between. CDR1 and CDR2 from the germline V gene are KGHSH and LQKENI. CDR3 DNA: TGTGCCAGCTCACCAAGGAACAGCCAAGAGACCCAGTACTTC. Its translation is CASSPRNSQETQYF.

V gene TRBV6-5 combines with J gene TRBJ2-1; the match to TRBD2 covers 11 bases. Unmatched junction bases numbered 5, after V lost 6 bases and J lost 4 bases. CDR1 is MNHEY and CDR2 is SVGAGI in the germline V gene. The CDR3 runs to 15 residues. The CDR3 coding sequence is TGTGCCAGCAGGACAACTAGCGGGGGTTACAATGAGCAGTTCTTC. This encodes CASRTTSGGYNEQFF.

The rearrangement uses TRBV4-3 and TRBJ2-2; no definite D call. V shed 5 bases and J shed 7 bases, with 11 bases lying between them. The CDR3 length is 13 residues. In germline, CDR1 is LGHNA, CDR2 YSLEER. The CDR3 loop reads CASSSFLGGELFF. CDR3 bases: TGCGCCAGCAGCTCATTTCTCGGCGGGGAGCTGTTTTTT.

This CDR3 reads CASSSPGTNGELFF. The CDR3 region has the DNA TGTGCCAGCAGTAGTCCCGGGACTAACGGGGAGCTGTTTTTT. This chain links TRBV6-1 with TRBJ2-2; 7 nucleotides agree with TRBD2. After removal of 5 bases from V and 7 bases from J, the junction contained 7 bases not matched to a gene. Per germline, CDR1 MNHNS and CDR2 SASEGT. The CDR3 loop spans 14 amino acids.

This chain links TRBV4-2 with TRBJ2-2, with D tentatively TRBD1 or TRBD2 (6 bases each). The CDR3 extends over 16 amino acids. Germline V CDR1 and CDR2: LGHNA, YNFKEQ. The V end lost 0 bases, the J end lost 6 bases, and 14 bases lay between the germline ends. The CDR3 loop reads CASSQEGGAWAGELFF. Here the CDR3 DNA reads TGTGCCAGCAGCCAAGAGGGGGGCGCTTGGGCCGGGGAGCTGTTTTTT.

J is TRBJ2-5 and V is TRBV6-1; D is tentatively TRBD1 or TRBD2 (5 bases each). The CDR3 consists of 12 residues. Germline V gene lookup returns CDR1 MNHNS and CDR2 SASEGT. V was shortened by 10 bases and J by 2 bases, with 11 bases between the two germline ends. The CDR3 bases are TGTGCCAACCAGGGAGAACAAGAGACCCAGTACTTC. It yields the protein CANQGEQETQYF.

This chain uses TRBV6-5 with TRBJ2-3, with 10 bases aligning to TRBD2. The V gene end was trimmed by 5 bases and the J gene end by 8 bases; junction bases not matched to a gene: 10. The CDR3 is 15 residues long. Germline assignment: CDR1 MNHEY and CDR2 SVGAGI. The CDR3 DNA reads TGTGCCAGCAGTCCCTCTAGCGGGGGTGGAGGTACGCAGTATTTT. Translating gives CASSPSSGGGGTQYF.

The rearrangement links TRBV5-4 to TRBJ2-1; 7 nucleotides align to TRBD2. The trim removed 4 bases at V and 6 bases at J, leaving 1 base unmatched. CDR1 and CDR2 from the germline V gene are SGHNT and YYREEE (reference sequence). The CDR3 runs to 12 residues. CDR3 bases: TGTGCCAGCAGCGGGGGGGTCAATGAGCAGTTCTTC. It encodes CASSGGVNEQFF.

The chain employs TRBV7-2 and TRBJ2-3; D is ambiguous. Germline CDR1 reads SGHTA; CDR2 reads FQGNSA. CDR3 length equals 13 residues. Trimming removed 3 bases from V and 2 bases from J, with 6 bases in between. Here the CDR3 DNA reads TGTGCCAGCAGCTTGGTCATCACAGATACGCAGTATTTT. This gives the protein CASSLVITDTQYF.

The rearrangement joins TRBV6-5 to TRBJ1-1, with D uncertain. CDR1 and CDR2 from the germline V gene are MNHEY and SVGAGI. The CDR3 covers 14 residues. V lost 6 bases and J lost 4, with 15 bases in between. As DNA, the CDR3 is TGTGCCAGCAGCTTGTCCCAGTGGGGCACTGAAGCTTTCTTT. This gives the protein CASSLSQWGTEAFF.

The CDR3 here is CASSRLARDYEQYF. The DNA of the CDR3 is TGTGCCAGCAGCAGACTAGCGAGAGATTACGAGCAGTACTTC. The chain is built from TRBV6-5 and TRBJ2-7; 8 bases agree with TRBD2. Germline CDR1 is MNHEY and CDR2 is SVGAGI. Trimming took 6 bases from V and 4 from J; bases not matched to a gene: 8. CDR3 size: 14 residues.

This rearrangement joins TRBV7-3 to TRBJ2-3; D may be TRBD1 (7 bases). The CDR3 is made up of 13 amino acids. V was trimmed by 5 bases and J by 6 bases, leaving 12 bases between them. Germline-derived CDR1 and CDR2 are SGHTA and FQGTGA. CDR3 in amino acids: CASSQGGGDTQYF. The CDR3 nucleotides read TGTGCCAGCAGCCAGGGGGGCGGGGATACGCAGTATTTT.

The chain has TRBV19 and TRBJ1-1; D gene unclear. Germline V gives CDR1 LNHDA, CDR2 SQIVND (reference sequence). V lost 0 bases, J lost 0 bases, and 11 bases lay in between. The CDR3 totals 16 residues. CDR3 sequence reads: CASSIDRERVNTEAFF. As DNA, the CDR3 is TGTGCCAGTAGTATAGATAGGGAAAGGGTGAACACTGAAGCTTTCTTT.

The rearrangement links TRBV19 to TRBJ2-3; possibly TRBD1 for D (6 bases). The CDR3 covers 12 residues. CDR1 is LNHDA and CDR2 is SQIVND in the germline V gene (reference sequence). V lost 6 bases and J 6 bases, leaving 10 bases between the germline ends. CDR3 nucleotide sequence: TGTGCCAGTAGCCAGGGGTCGGATACGCAGTATTTT. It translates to CASSQGSDTQYF.

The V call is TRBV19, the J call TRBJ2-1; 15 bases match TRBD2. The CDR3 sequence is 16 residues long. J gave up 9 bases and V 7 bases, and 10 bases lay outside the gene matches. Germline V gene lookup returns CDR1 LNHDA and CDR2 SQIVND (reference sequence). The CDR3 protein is CASISGLAGGVGEQFF. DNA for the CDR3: TGTGCCAGTATTTCCGGACTAGCGGGAGGGGTTGGTGAGCAGTTCTTC.

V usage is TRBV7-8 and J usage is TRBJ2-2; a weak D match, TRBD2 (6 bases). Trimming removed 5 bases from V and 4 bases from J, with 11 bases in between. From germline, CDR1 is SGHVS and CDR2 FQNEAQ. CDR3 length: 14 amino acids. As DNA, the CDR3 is TGTGCCAGCAGCGAAACGGGGGTCACCGGGGAGCTGTTTTTT. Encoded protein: CASSETGVTGELFF.